The TCR beta chain described here comes from a study of glioma-infiltrating T cells after dendritic cell vaccination. Study-wide context: Patients had newly diagnosed or recurrent glioblastoma and received dendritic cell vaccines. Autologous tumor lysate-pulsed dendritic cell vaccination was given between the early 2000s and the early 2010s. Dendritic cells derived from monocytes and pulsed with autologous tumor lysate formed the vaccine.

The immunoSEQ assay amplified TCRB CDR3 from up to roughly 2 ug DNA. The assay was immunoSEQ multiplex PCR, and TCRdb's table has in-frame clones only and misses some. The table records 91,000 or so clones, 65% to 85% of them present only once. Specified time point: after dendritic cell vaccination, including at tumor progression/relapse. The CDR3 loop spans 16 amino acids. Germline assignment: CDR1 SGHNT and CDR2 YYREEE (reference sequence). V was cut by 4 bases and J by 3 bases, with 20 bases left in between. This sample comprised blood, obtained after dendritic cell vaccination. This chain links TRBV5-4 with TRBJ2-7; perhaps TRBD2 as D (6 bases). The source is a human donor with glioblastoma. For the CDR3, the DNA is TGTGCCAGCAGCGTGGACGATGGGCGGGGTATCTACGAGCAGTACTTC. Translating gives CASSVDDGRGIYEQYF.